This T cell receptor beta chain was profiled in a study of blood T cells in healthy people across ages. This clonotype was counted between two and nine times. It was with a sample-barcoded 5' primer and a J-beta primer mix that a second PCR of roughly 6 to 12 cycles was run. TCRdb processed the 5' RACE reads anew with MiXCR; each CDR3 protein has one entry. This table holds hundreds of thousands of distinct CDR3 sequences, just over 55% found once. The sequenced sample consisted of blood. This receptor was obtained from a middle-aged man in good health.

The CDR3 bases are TGTGCCAGCAGCGTAGAGCTAGGCGGGACAGGCAGCTCCTACGAGCAGTACTTC. Translation: CASSVELGGTGSSYEQYF. The chain employs TRBV9 and TRBJ2-7; 8 nucleotides align to TRBD1. CDR1 is SGDLS and CDR2 is YYNGEE in the germline V gene. This CDR3 contains 18 residues. Trimming cost V 0 bases and J 0 bases; bases outside gene matches: 11.